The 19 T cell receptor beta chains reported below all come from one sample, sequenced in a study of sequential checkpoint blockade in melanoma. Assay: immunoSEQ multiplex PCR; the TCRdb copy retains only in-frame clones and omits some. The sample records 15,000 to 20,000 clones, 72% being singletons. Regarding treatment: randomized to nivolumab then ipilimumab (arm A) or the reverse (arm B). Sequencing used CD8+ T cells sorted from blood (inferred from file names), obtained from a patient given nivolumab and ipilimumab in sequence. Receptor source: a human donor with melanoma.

CDR3 sequence: CASSPLRGRETQYF. The CDR3 nucleotides read TGTGCCAGCAGCCCCTTGAGGGGGCGGGAGACCCAGTACTTC. The chain joins TRBV7-3 to TRBJ2-5, with 7 bases aligning to TRBD1. V shed 5 bases and J 5 bases; nucleotides not matched to a gene: 8. The CDR3 has 14 residues. CDR1 is SGHTA and CDR2 is FQGTGA in the germline V gene.

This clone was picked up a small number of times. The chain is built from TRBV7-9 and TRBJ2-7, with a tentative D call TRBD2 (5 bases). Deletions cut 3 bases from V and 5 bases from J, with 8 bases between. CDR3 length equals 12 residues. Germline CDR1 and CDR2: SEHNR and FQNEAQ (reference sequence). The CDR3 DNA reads TGTGCCAGCAGCTTCGGGGTCCACGAGCAGTACTTC. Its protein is CASSFGVHEQYF.

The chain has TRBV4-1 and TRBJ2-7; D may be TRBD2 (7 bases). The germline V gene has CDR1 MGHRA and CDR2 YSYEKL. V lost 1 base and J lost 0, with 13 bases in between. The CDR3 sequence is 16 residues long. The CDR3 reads CASSQGEGGFSYEQYF. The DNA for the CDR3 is TGCGCCAGCAGCCAAGGGGAGGGGGGCTTCTCCTACGAGCAGTACTTC.

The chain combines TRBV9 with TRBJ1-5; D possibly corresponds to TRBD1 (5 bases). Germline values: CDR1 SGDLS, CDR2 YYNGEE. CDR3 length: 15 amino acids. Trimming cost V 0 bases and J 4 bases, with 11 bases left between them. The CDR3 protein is CASSVGDGTNQPQHF. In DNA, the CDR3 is TGTGCCAGCAGCGTAGGGGACGGGACTAATCAGCCCCAGCATTTT.

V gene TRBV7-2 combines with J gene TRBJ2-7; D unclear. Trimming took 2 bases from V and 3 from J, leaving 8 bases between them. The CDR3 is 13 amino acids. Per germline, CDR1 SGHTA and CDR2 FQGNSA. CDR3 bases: TGTGCCAGCAGCTTAATAGAAGACTACGAGCAGTACTTC. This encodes CASSLIEDYEQYF.

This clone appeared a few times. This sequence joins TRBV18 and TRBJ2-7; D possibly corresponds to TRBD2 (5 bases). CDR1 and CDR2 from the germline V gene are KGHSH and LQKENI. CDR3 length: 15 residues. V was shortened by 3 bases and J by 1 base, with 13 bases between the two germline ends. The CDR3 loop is CASSPGISESYEQYF. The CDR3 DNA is TGTGCCAGCTCACCCGGGATCTCCGAGTCCTACGAGCAGTACTTC.

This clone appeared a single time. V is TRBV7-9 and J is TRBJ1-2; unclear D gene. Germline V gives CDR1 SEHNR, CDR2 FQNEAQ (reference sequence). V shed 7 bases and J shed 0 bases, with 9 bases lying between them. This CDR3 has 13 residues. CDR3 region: CASTGSANYGYTF. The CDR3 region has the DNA TGTGCCAGCACCGGGTCAGCTAACTATGGCTACACCTTC.

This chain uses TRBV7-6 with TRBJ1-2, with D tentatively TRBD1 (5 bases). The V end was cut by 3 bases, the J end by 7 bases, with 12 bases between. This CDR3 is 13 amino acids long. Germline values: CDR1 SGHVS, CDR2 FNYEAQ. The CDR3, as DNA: TGTGCCAGCAGCTTGGGGCCTGGAATTGGCTACACCTTC. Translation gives CASSLGPGIGYTF.

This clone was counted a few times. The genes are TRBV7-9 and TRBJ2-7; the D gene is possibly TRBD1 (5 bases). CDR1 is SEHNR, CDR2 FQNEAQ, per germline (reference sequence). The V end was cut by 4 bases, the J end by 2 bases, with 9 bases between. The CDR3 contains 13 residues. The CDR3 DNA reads TGTGCCAGCAGCTCCGACAGAACCTACGAGCAGTACTTC. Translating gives CASSSDRTYEQYF. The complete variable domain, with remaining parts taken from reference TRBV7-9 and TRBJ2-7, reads DTGVSQNPRHKITKRGQNVTFRCDPISEHNRLYWYRQTLGQGPEFLTYFQNEAQLEKSRLLSDRFSAERPKGSFSTLEIQRTEQGDSAMYLCASSSDRTYEQYFGPGTRLTVT.

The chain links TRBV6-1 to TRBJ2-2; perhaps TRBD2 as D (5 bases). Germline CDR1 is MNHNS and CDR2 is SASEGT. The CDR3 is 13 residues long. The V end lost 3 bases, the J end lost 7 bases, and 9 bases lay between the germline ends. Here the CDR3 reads CASSEGSHGELFF. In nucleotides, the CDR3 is TGTGCCAGCAGTGAGGGGAGTCACGGGGAGCTGTTTTTT.

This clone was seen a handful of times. Here the CDR3 reads CASTPGGWSNTEAFF. The CDR3 coding sequence is TGTGCCAGCACCCCAGGGGGATGGTCGAACACTGAAGCTTTCTTT. The chain joins TRBV6-6 to TRBJ1-1; TRBD1 aligns across 7 bases. J gave up 1 base and V 7 bases, and 9 bases lay outside the gene matches. CDR1 is MNHNY and CDR2 is SVGAGI in the germline V gene (reference sequence). The CDR3 runs 15 residues.

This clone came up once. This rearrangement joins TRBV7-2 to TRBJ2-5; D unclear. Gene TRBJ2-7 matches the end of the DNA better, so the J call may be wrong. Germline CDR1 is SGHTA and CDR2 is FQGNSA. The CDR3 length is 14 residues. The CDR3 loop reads CASSLSTPPYEQYF. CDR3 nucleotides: TGTGCCAGCAGCTTGAGTACTCCCCCCTACGAGCAGTACTTC.

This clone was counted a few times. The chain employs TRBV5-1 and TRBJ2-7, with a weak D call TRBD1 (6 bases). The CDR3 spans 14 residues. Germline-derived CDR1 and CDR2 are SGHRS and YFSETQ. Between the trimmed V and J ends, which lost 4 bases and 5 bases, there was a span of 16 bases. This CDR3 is CASSLTGLRNEQYF. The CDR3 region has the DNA TGCGCCAGCAGCCTGACAGGCTTACGTAACGAGCAGTACTTC.

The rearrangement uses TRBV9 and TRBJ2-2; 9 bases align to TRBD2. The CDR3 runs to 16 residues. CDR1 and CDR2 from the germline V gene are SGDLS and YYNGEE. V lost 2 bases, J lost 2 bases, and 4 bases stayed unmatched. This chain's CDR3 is CASSVRLAGNTGELFF. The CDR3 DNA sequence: TGTGCCAGCAGCGTGAGGCTAGCGGGAAACACCGGGGAGCTGTTTTTT.

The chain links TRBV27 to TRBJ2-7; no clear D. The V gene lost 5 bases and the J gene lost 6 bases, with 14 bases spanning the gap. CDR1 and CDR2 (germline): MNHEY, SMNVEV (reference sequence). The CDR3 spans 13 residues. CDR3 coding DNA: TGTGCCAGCAGTATTCACAGAGTGGCCGAGCAGTACTTC. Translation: CASSIHRVAEQYF.

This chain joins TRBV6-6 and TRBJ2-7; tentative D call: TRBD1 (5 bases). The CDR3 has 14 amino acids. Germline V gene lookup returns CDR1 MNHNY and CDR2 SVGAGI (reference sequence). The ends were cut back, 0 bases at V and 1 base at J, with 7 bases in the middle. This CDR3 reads CASSYSTDSYEQYF. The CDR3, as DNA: TGTGCCAGCAGTTACTCGACAGATTCCTACGAGCAGTACTTC.

The CDR3 region has the DNA TGTGCCAGCAGTCAAACTAGCGGGGGGGCCGTTTACGAGCAGTACTTC. It translates to CASSQTSGGAVYEQYF. The V gene is TRBV27, the J gene TRBJ2-7; 13 bases match TRBD2. From germline, CDR1 is MNHEY and CDR2 SMNVEV (reference sequence). The length of the CDR3 is 16 residues. The ends lost 5 bases at V and 4 bases at J; junction bases unmatched: 8.

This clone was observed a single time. CDR3 sequence (DNA): TGTGCCAGCAGTGAACGTACCTCGGTCGAGCAGTACTTC. It encodes CASSERTSVEQYF. The V and J genes are TRBV6-1 and TRBJ2-7; D not resolved. The V gene lost 2 bases and the J gene lost 6 bases, with 11 bases spanning the gap. The CDR3 sequence is 13 residues long. Germline CDR1 and CDR2: MNHNS and SASEGT.

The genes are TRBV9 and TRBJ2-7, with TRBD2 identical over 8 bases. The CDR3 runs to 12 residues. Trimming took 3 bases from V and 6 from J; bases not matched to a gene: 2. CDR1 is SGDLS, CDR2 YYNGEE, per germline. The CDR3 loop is CASSGTSSEQYF. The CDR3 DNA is TGTGCCAGCAGCGGGACTAGCTCCGAGCAGTACTTC.